Below are 17 T cell receptor beta chains sequenced from a single sample in a study of blood T cell repertoires in COVID-19. Method: immunoSEQ multiplex PCR; TCRdb's copy keeps in-frame clones and lacks some. Of roughly 100,000 clones in the sample, roughly 90% were seen once. The sample was peripheral blood. These TCRs come from a human donor in a cohort sampled during active COVID-19.

The J gene is TRBJ2-7, the V gene TRBV27; D remains unclear. CDR3 length: 13 residues. In germline, CDR1 is MNHEY, CDR2 SMNVEV (reference sequence). Deletions cut 3 bases from V and 2 bases from J, with 8 bases between. This CDR3 is CASSFAGTYEQYF. The CDR3 bases are TGTGCCAGCAGTTTTGCAGGAACCTACGAGCAGTACTTC.

The chain uses TRBV4-1 and TRBJ1-2; D is uncertain. Deletions cut 1 base from V and 0 bases from J, with 3 bases between. This CDR3 is 13 amino acids long. Germline loops: CDR1 MGHRA, CDR2 YSYEKL. The CDR3, as DNA: TGCGCCAGCAGCCAAGCCGCTAACTATGGCTACACCTTC. Residues: CASSQAANYGYTF.

The chain employs TRBV7-2 and TRBJ1-1; perhaps TRBD1 as D (6 bases). V was trimmed by 4 bases and J by 4 bases, leaving 13 bases between them. The CDR3 has 14 residues. The germline CDR1 and CDR2 sequences are SGHTA and FQGNSA. This chain's CDR3 is CASSWRQAGTEAFF. The CDR3 DNA reads TGTGCCAGCAGCTGGCGACAGGCAGGCACTGAAGCTTTCTTT.

The CDR3: CASSPGGTGSNGYTF. The CDR3 nucleotides are TGTGCCAGCAGCCCCGGGGGGACAGGGAGTAATGGCTACACCTTC. This rearrangement joins TRBV11-2 to TRBJ1-2; 9 bases are shared with TRBD1. V shed 5 bases and J 6 bases; nucleotides not matched to a gene: 10. Germline CDR1 and CDR2: SGHAT and FQNNGV. The CDR3 is 15 amino acids.

The genes are TRBV7-9 and TRBJ2-3, with D possibly matching TRBD2 (6 bases). The CDR3 loop spans 15 amino acids. Germline CDR1 reads SEHNR; CDR2 reads FQNEAQ (reference sequence). Trimming left V 0 bases short and J 6 bases short, with 13 bases between. The CDR3 region is CASSLAAGRGDTQYF. CDR3 sequence (DNA): TGTGCCAGCAGCTTAGCGGCGGGGAGAGGGGATACGCAGTATTTT. The variable domain in full, completed from reference TRBV7-9 and TRBJ2-3, reads DTGVSQNPRHKITKRGQNVTFRCDPISEHNRLYWYRQTLGQGPEFLTYFQNEAQLEKSRLLSDRFSAERPKGSFSTLEIQRTEQGDSAMYLCASSLAAGRGDTQYFGPGTRLTVL.

The genes are TRBV3-1 (or the pseudogene TRBV3-2) and TRBJ2-5; no clear D gene. The CDR3 covers 12 residues. CDR1 is LGHDT, CDR2 YNNKEL, per germline (reference sequence). Trimming took off 3 bases at V and 6 bases at J, with 8 bases between the two ends. In nucleotides, the CDR3 is TGTGCCAGCAGCCAGGGCAGGCAGACCCAGTACTTC. Translation: CASSQGRQTQYF.

In its sample, this clone was seen once. This sequence joins TRBV28 and TRBJ1-3; TRBD1 aligns across 7 bases. V shed 2 bases, J shed 3 bases, and the junction held 4 bases outside the gene matches. Germline V gene data show CDR1 as MDHEN and CDR2 as SYDVKM. This CDR3 is 15 amino acids long. The DNA of the CDR3 is TGTGCCAGCAGTTTAGGGACAGCCCATGGAAACACCATATATTTT. It yields the protein CASSLGTAHGNTIYF.

This clone came up a few times. This rearrangement joins TRBV19 to TRBJ2-7, with 9 bases identical to TRBD2. After removal of 5 bases from V and 7 bases from J, the junction contained 6 bases not matched to a gene. The CDR3 runs to 13 residues. CDR1 is LNHDA and CDR2 is SQIVND in the germline V gene (reference sequence). CDR3 sequence (DNA): TGTGCCAGTAGTCCGGGACTAGCTGGGGAGCAGTACTTC. Protein sequence: CASSPGLAGEQYF.

The chain recombines TRBV21-1 with TRBJ2-5; TRBD1 is the table's D call, not checked against the DNA. TRBV21-1 is deemed a pseudogene. The CDR3 contains 16 residues. CDR3 loop: CASSKPDRGFQETQYF. Here the CDR3 DNA reads TGTGCCAGCAGCAAACCGGACAGGGGGTTCCAAGAGACCCAGTACTTC.

The chain joins TRBV28 to TRBJ1-1; D is ambiguous. This CDR3 has 12 amino acids. The V gene lost 2 bases and the J gene lost 10 bases, with 11 bases spanning the gap. Germline V lookup: CDR1 MDHEN, CDR2 SYDVKM. In DNA form, the CDR3 reads TGTGCCAGCAGTTTACTGTTTCAGTTAGCTTTCTTT. It encodes CASSLLFQLAFF.

J is TRBJ1-2 and V is TRBV3-1 (or the pseudogene TRBV3-2); D not certain. Germline CDR1 LGHDT, CDR2 YNNKEL (reference sequence). The CDR3 loop spans 17 amino acids. Trimming pared 0 bases from V and 5 bases from J, leaving 19 bases between. The CDR3 nucleotides read TGTGCCAGCAGCCAAGACGCGGGAGTCCCTCTTAGGTATGGCTACACCTTC. Protein product: CASSQDAGVPLRYGYTF.

The chain couples TRBV7-8 to TRBJ1-5; no firm D call. V lost 6 bases, J lost 7 bases, and 16 bases lay in between. CDR3 length equals 14 residues. Germline lookup yields CDR1 SGHVS and CDR2 FQNEAQ. This CDR3 reads CASSLTGVGQPQHF. The CDR3 coding sequence is TGTGCCAGCAGTCTTACCGGGGTGGGACAGCCCCAGCATTTT.

This clone came up once. The rearrangement links TRBV24-1 to TRBJ1-4; TRBD1 is a possible D gene (5 bases). Germline loops: CDR1 KGHDR, CDR2 SFDVKD. This CDR3 spans 16 amino acids. V dropped 2 bases and J dropped 2 bases, with 11 bases sitting between them. CDR3 region: CATSDSLGGTNEKLFF. In DNA form, the CDR3 reads TGTGCCACCAGTGATTCCCTCGGGGGGACTAATGAAAAACTGTTTTTT.

This clone showed up just once. This chain uses TRBV27 with TRBJ1-4; no clear D gene. CDR1 is MNHEY and CDR2 is SMNVEV in the germline V gene (reference sequence). The CDR3 length is 17 residues. V lost 6 bases to trimming and J lost 0 bases, with 17 bases between them. CDR3 sequence (DNA): TGTGCCAGCAGCCTCCGTGGGCGTCAATCAACTAATGAAAAACTGTTTTTT. Amino acid sequence: CASSLRGRQSTNEKLFF.

The chain recombines TRBV10-3 with TRBJ2-5; weak D call: TRBD2 (6 bases). This CDR3 has 13 amino acids. Germline V gene lookup returns CDR1 ENHRY and CDR2 SYGVKD. V gave up 6 bases and J gave up 5 bases, with 13 bases separating them. The CDR3 bases are TGTGCCATCAGAGAGGGACTGGAGGAGACCCAGTACTTC. Encoded protein: CAIREGLEETQYF.

This sequence joins TRBV7-6 and TRBJ2-7; 7 bases align to TRBD2. J lost 3 bases, V lost 5 bases, and 10 bases had no gene match. This CDR3 contains 15 residues. Per germline, CDR1 SGHVS and CDR2 FNYEAQ. The CDR3 nucleotides read TGTGCCAGCAGCCTACGGGCGGGGGTAGGCTACGAGCAGTACTTC. Amino acids: CASSLRAGVGYEQYF. Drawing the rest from reference TRBV7-6 and TRBJ2-7, the complete variable domain is GAGVSQSPRYKVTKRGQDVALRCDPISGHVSLYWYRQALGQGPEFLTYFNYEAQQDKSGLPNDRFSAERPEGSISTLTIQRTEQRDSAMYRCASSLRAGVGYEQYFGPGTRLTVT.

V usage is TRBV28 and J usage is TRBJ1-2; tentatively, D is TRBD1 (6 bases). V lost 11 bases, J lost 2 bases, and 30 bases lay in between. CDR1 and CDR2 from the germline V gene are MDHEN and SYDVKM. The CDR3 has 18 amino acids. The CDR3 nucleotides are TGTGCCTGCTCCCCTTTTTTGGGGACACCCACCCAAAACTATGGCTACACCTTC. It is translated as CACSPFLGTPTQNYGYTF.